The sequence of this T cell receptor (beta chain) was determined in a study of identical twins. Concerning this clonotype itself: The antigen is unknown. A much larger clonotype is one base distant, so this may be a read error.

Overall study results and limits: A lower insertion count was a feature of abundant cord blood beta clonotypes, with no such feature in memory repertoires.

From germline, CDR1 is MNHEY and CDR2 SVGAGI. V lost 6 bases and J 6 bases, leaving 11 bases between the germline ends. This CDR3 has 12 residues. MiXCR was run by TCRdb on the 5' RACE reads, yielding one entry per CDR3 protein. The repertoire holds about 480,000 distinct CDR3 sequences, with approximately 14% as singletons. The sample also formed part of further work on yellow fever vaccine responses in identical twins.

The chain has TRBV6-5 and TRBJ2-5; D not certain. Material for sequencing was CD4+ T cells sorted from blood. The source of this sequence is a woman aged 18-29 years in good health. Here the CDR3 DNA reads TGTGCCAGCAGCCAGAGCCTGAAGACCCAGTACTTC. Translating gives CASSQSLKTQYF.